This TCR beta chain derives from a study of CD4 T cells in relation to SARS-CoV-2 and coronaviruses. The wider study: TCR beta CDR3s were sequenced after 10-day antigen culture of PBMCs. Crossreactive spike epitopes shared across donors were mapped to their HLA restriction.

CD4+ T cells from unexposed donors were obtained before the COVID-19 pandemic (2011-2018). Isolation of CD4+ T cells took place after about 10 days in culture. Cultures received half-medium IL-2 refreshes on days 3 and 7. Worth noting for this clone: What it binds is unknown.

The assay was immunoSEQ multiplex PCR, and TCRdb's table has in-frame clones only and misses some. The repertoire has 15,000 to 20,000 clones, roughly 77% of them found once; the top ten carry over 20%. From germline, CDR1 is MNHEY and CDR2 SMNVEV (reference sequence). The V segment lost 8 bases and the J segment 2 bases; nucleotides outside the gene matches: 11. The CDR3 sequence is 15 residues long. The sequencing input was CD4+ T cells from PBMCs, cultured in vitro. This sequence joins TRBV27 and TRBJ2-7; TRBD1 matches 8 bases. The sequence derives from a human donor in good health. DNA for the CDR3: TGTGCCAGCGGCCCCCGGGACAGGAGCCCCTACGAGCAGTACTTC. Translating gives CASGPRDRSPYEQYF.